Following are 10 T cell receptor beta chains from one sample sequenced in a study of OX40 agonist ivuxolimab in advanced cancers. Receptor amplification or capture employed the immunoSEQ multiplex PCR assay. Here the immuneACCESS table is served through TCRdb, limited to in-frame sequences with V and J called. Missing clones are a known gap in these copies; in checked studies unresolved V genes cover under half, and the rest lacks a known reason. The sample records about 36,000 clones, 80% to 90% of which are singletons. The ten largest account for over 20% of the sample. The sample was CD4+ or CD8+ T cells sorted from blood, taken in a trial of the OX40 agonist ivuxolimab. These receptors were obtained from an adult with an advanced solid tumor such as melanoma, head and neck, liver or kidney cancer.

This chain's CDR3 is CASSQDEATEAFF. The CDR3 bases are TGCGCCAGCAGCCAAGATGAGGCCACTGAAGCTTTCTTT. The rearrangement links TRBV4-3 to TRBJ1-1; D unresolved. CDR1 and CDR2 (germline): LGHNA, YSLEER. The CDR3 consists of 13 residues. Deletions cut 0 bases from V and 4 bases from J, with 6 bases between.

Only a few counts were recorded for this clone. The chain combines TRBV6-5 with TRBJ1-1; D unclear. Germline CDR1 reads MNHEY; CDR2 reads SVGAGI. With 5 bases removed from V and 1 base from J, the gap between germline ends came to 11 bases. The CDR3 contains 14 residues. The CDR3 sequence: CASSPDLWNTEAFF. The CDR3 DNA reads as TGTGCCAGCAGTCCGGACTTATGGAACACTGAAGCTTTCTTT.

The rearrangement links TRBV4-3 to TRBJ2-5, with D maybe TRBD2 (6 bases). Trimming stripped 11 bases from V and 2 bases from J, with 9 bases between. Per the germline V gene, CDR1 is LGHNA and CDR2 is YSLEER. This CDR3 has 11 amino acids. The CDR3 region is CAPSGQETQYF. In DNA, the CDR3 is TGCGCCCCCAGCGGGCAAGAGACCCAGTACTTC.

The rearrangement uses TRBV7-8 and TRBJ2-1, with TRBD2 identical over 14 bases. The CDR3 sequence is 16 residues long. In germline, CDR1 is SGHVS, CDR2 FQNEAQ. With 2 bases clipped from V and 8 bases from J, the junction kept 5 bases outside the gene matches. CDR3: CASSLYRLAGGYEQFF. CDR3 in DNA: TGTGCCAGCAGCTTATACAGACTAGCGGGAGGGTATGAGCAGTTCTTC.

The gene calls are TRBV5-1 and TRBJ2-3; the match to TRBD1 covers 7 bases. V gave up 2 bases and J gave up 4 bases; unmatched junction bases: 4. The germline V gene has CDR1 SGHRS and CDR2 YFSETQ. The CDR3 covers 14 residues. CDR3 coding DNA: TGCGCCAGCAGCTTACAGGGGTGGGCAGATACGCAGTATTTT. It yields the protein CASSLQGWADTQYF.

This clone was seen a single time. This chain uses TRBV11-2 with TRBJ2-7; no reliable D call. Germline assignment: CDR1 SGHAT and CDR2 FQNNGV. Trimming stripped 5 bases from V and 12 bases from J, with 20 bases between. This CDR3 has 13 amino acids. The CDR3 loop is CASSQGSGPTRYF. Written as DNA, the CDR3 is TGTGCCAGCAGCCAAGGATCAGGACCTACTCGGTACTTC.

The chain uses TRBV5-6 and TRBJ1-1, with 8 bases lining up with TRBD1. The CDR3 is 16 amino acids. The junction had 6 bases not matched to a gene; V was cut back by 2 bases and J by 0 bases. Germline CDR1 reads SGHDT; CDR2 reads YYEEEE. CDR3 sequence (DNA): TGTGCCAGCAGCTTTTTGACAGGGGCTATGAACACTGAAGCTTTCTTT. Translated: CASSFLTGAMNTEAFF.

The V call is TRBV5-1, the J call TRBJ2-1, with 7 nucleotides matching TRBD1. Germline CDR1 SGHRS, CDR2 YFSETQ. V trimming: 3 bases; J trimming: 6 bases; junction bases outside the gene matches: 15. The CDR3 contains 17 residues. CDR3 amino acids: CASSSNPGQPNGNEQFF. CDR3 nucleotides: TGCGCCAGCAGCTCGAATCCGGGACAGCCAAATGGCAATGAGCAGTTCTTC.

This chain connects TRBV5-1 to TRBJ2-2, with 11 bases aligning to TRBD1. J gave up 4 bases and V 4 bases, and 6 bases lay outside the gene matches. From germline, CDR1 is SGHRS and CDR2 YFSETQ. The CDR3 loop spans 16 amino acids. CDR3 coding DNA: TGCGCCAGCAGCCTGGGGGACAGGGGGGCCACCGGGGAGCTGTTTTTT. This codes for CASSLGDRGATGELFF.

This chain connects TRBV6-1 to TRBJ2-3; 10 nucleotides line up with TRBD1. There are 15 residues in the CDR3. Looked up from germline, CDR1 is MNHNS and CDR2 is SASEGT. With 5 bases clipped from V and 3 bases from J, the junction kept 5 bases outside the gene matches. The CDR3 nucleotides are TGTGCCAGCAGTCCGACAGGGGGCAGGACAGATACGCAGTATTTT. This codes for CASSPTGGRTDTQYF.